Listed below are T cell receptor beta chains from one sample, sequenced in a study of blood T cell repertoires in COVID-19. Assay: immunoSEQ multiplex PCR; the TCRdb copy retains only in-frame clones and omits some. The data contain more than 85,000 clones, around 89% of them singletons. The specimen was peripheral blood. These receptors were obtained from a woman aged 50 to 60 with acute or convalescent COVID-19. CDR3s include the opening cysteine and the closing phenylalanine or tryptophan. The D gene is left open where the match is weak. Rows give clone size only sometimes, using once, few, many, or a class for an expanded clone.

CDR3aa	CDR3nt	len	d_gene	j_gene	v_gene	abundance
CASSLPGTLGYNEQFF	TGTGCCAGCAGTTTACCCGGGACTTTGGGTTACAATGAGCAGTTCTTC	16	-	TRBJ2-1	TRBV28	-
CASRPAAFNGGELFF	TGTGCCAGCAGGCCAGCGGCTTTCAACGGCGGGGAGCTGTTTTTT	15	-	TRBJ2-2	TRBV28	few
CASSLTGTGTNEQFF	TGCGCCAGCAGCTTAACCGGGACAGGGACCAATGAGCAGTTCTTC	15	TRBD1	TRBJ2-1	TRBV5-1	-
CASSPQLQGAYNEQFF	TGTGCCAGCTCACCGCAGCTTCAGGGGGCTTACAATGAGCAGTTCTTC	16	TRBD1	TRBJ2-1	TRBV18	-
CASPGHSETQYF	TGTGCCAGCCCGGGACATTCAGAGACCCAGTACTTC	12	-	TRBJ2-5	TRBV6-5	-
CASRYEQMNTEAFF	TGTGCCAGCAGGTACGAACAGATGAACACTGAAGCTTTCTTT	14	-	TRBJ1-1	TRBV28	once
CASSERTGVPYEQYF	TGTGCCAGCAGTGAAAGGACAGGGGTCCCCTACGAGCAGTACTTC	15	TRBD1	TRBJ2-7	TRBV6-1	-
CSVVVLNEAFF	TGCAGCGTTGTAGTGTTGAATGAGGCTTTCTTT	11	-	TRBJ1-1	TRBV29-1	-
CSVEISVF	TGCAGCGTTGAAATCTCGGTCTTC	8	-	TRBJ2-1	TRBV29-1	-
CAGTAREGQGFNYGYTF	TGTGCCGGGACGGCCCGGGAAGGACAGGGTTTTAACTATGGCTACACCTTC	17	TRBD1	TRBJ1-2	TRBV5-3	once
CASRPLGQGQETQYF	TGTGCCAGCAGACCCCTTGGGCAGGGCCAAGAGACCCAGTACTTC	15	-	TRBJ2-5	TRBV27	-
CASSATLAGGGEQYF	TGCGCCAGCAGCGCGACCCTAGCGGGAGGGGGCGAGCAGTACTTC	15	TRBD2	TRBJ2-7	TRBV5-1	few
CASSELGQGGQPQHF	TGTGCCAGCAGTGAATTGGGACAGGGCGGCCAGCCCCAGCATTTT	15	TRBD1	TRBJ1-5	TRBV6-1	-
CASSSYQAYEQYF	TGTGCCAGCAGTTCGTACCAGGCCTACGAGCAGTACTTC	13	-	TRBJ2-7	TRBV2	few
CASSLATGGATDTQYF	TGTGCCAGCAGTTTGGCAACAGGGGGCGCAACAGATACGCAGTATTTT	16	TRBD1	TRBJ2-3	TRBV28	-
CATSDPRSRGGFGIKQFF	TGTGCCACCAGTGACCCCCGCTCACGGGGGGGCTTCGGAATCAAGCAGTTCTTC	18	TRBD2	TRBJ2-1	TRBV24-1	-
CASNLEVGELFF	TGTGCCAGCAACTTGGAGGTTGGGGAGCTGTTTTTT	12	-	TRBJ2-2	TRBV12-3/TRBV12-4	-
CASSLSGRAGNTIYF	TGTGCCAGCAGTTTATCTGGCAGGGCTGGAAACACCATATATTTT	15	-	TRBJ1-3	TRBV27	once
CASSLGSGRAMETQYF	TGTGCCAGCAGCTTGGGTAGCGGGAGGGCGATGGAGACCCAGTACTTC	16	TRBD2	TRBJ2-5	TRBV5-4	-
CASSLRGYGEAFF	TGTGCCAGCAGTTTAAGGGGGTATGGTGAAGCTTTCTTT	13	-	TRBJ1-1	TRBV12-3/TRBV12-4	-
CSVETGGTYEQYF	TGCAGCGTTGAAACAGGGGGCACGTACGAGCAGTACTTC	13	TRBD1	TRBJ2-7	TRBV29-1	few
CATSRRTSGSNEQFF	TGTGCCACCAGCCGGAGGACTAGCGGGAGCAATGAGCAGTTCTTC	15	TRBD2	TRBJ2-1	TRBV24-1	-
CASSLATSGDTGELFF	TGTGCCAGCAGCTTAGCGACTAGCGGAGACACCGGGGAGCTGTTTTTT	16	TRBD2	TRBJ2-2	TRBV7-8	-
CASSSGAPFQYF	TGTGCCAGCAGCTCAGGGGCTCCTTTTCAGTATTTT	12	-	TRBJ2-3	TRBV11-2	-
CASSLVQNYEQYF	TGTGCCAGCAGTTTGGTACAGAACTACGAGCAGTACTTC	13	-	TRBJ2-7	TRBV28	-
CASSLAGVLGYEQYF	TGCGCCAGCAGCTTGGCCGGGGTATTAGGCTACGAGCAGTACTTC	15	-	TRBJ2-7	TRBV5-1	many
CASSESQFRSNEKLFF	TGTGCCAGCAGTGAATCCCAGTTCAGGTCTAATGAAAAACTGTTTTTT	16	-	TRBJ1-4	TRBV6-1	-
CASSVEGRTEAFF	TGTGCCAGCAGTGTCGAAGGGAGGACTGAAGCTTTCTTT	13	-	TRBJ1-1	TRBV2	-
CASSRPGQGDFEQYF	TGTGCCAGCAGCCGACCGGGACAGGGGGATTTCGAGCAGTACTTC	15	TRBD1	TRBJ2-7	TRBV28	-
CASSFSGGRWDTQYF	TGTGCCAGCAGCTTCTCAGGGGGGCGCTGGGATACGCAGTATTTT	15	-	TRBJ2-3	TRBV5-4	-
CASSPPQGNSYEQYF	TGTGCCAGCAGCCCCCCACAGGGGAACTCCTACGAGCAGTACTTC	15	TRBD1	TRBJ2-7	TRBV3-1/TRBV3-2	-
CASSLGQIEQFF	TGTGCCAGCAGCTTGGGGCAGATTGAGCAGTTCTTC	12	-	TRBJ2-1	TRBV5-6	-
CASSLGGQGTGTFF	TGCGCCAGCAGCTTGGGAGGACAGGGGACGGGAACTTTCTTT	14	TRBD1	TRBJ1-1	TRBV5-1	-
CASSLAPGDGYTF	TGTGCCAGCAGCTTAGCCCCGGGGGATGGCTACACCTTC	13	-	TRBJ1-2	TRBV13	-
CASSEHRTNEKLFF	TGTGCCAGCAGTGAACACAGGACTAATGAAAAACTGTTTTTT	14	-	TRBJ1-4	TRBV2	-
CASSYPVAGENEQFF	TGTGCCAGCAGTTACCCGGTAGCGGGGGAAAATGAGCAGTTCTTC	15	TRBD2	TRBJ2-1	TRBV6-6	-
CASSRLAGPTDTQYF	TGTGCCAGCAGCCGACTAGCGGGACCCACAGATACGCAGTATTTT	15	TRBD2	TRBJ2-3	TRBV6-4	-
CASRRDSDLTEAFF	TGTGCCAGCAGGAGGGACAGTGACCTCACTGAAGCTTTCTTT	14	TRBD1	TRBJ1-1	TRBV6-5	-
CASSPFNYGYTF	TGTGCCAGCAGCCCTTTCAACTATGGCTACACCTTC	12	-	TRBJ1-2	TRBV5-5	-
CASSERRATSYEQYF	TGTGCCAGCAGTGAAAGGAGGGCTACCTCCTACGAGCAGTACTTC	15	-	TRBJ2-7	TRBV6-1	-
CASSFLDRVSGYTF	TGTGCCAGCAGTTTTCTGGACAGGGTTAGTGGCTACACCTTC	14	TRBD1	TRBJ1-2	TRBV27	-
CAWSVVPPGRALGGYTF	TGTGCCTGGAGTGTAGTACCCCCCGGGCGGGCATTGGGTGGCTACACCTTC	17	-	TRBJ1-2	TRBV30	-
CASSIGLVRTDTQYF	TGTGCCAGTAGTATAGGACTAGTTCGCACAGATACGCAGTATTTT	15	-	TRBJ2-3	TRBV19	-
CATSDSGRRGQGYTF	TGTGCCACCAGTGATTCTGGCCGCCGGGGACAGGGCTACACCTTC	15	TRBD1	TRBJ1-2	TRBV24-1	-
CASSPGLAGAKNIQYF	TGTGCCAGCTCACCGGGCCTAGCGGGAGCCAAAAACATTCAGTACTTC	16	TRBD2	TRBJ2-4	TRBV18	-
CASSRQGVYSNQPQHF	TGTGCCAGCAGTCGACAGGGGGTTTATAGCAATCAGCCCCAGCATTTT	16	TRBD1	TRBJ1-5	TRBV2	-
CASSLDGKAKNIQYF	TGTGCCAGCAGCTTGGACGGGAAGGCCAAAAACATTCAGTACTTC	15	-	TRBJ2-4	TRBV5-6	-
CASSPGTGGLRTEAFF	TGTGCCAGCTCACCGGGGACAGGGGGCTTACGCACTGAAGCTTTCTTT	16	TRBD1	TRBJ1-1	TRBV18	-